The sequence of this TCR beta chain was determined in a study of vaccination and CD4 T cells after COVID-19 (dated by TCRdb to 2021 to 2024). With regard to the full study: Convalescent patients had a positive SARS-CoV-2 result on nasal swab PCR, and of these patients, 8 or 9 had mild disease and one had severe disease. The convalescent cohort included six males and four females, with two Hispanic individuals, seven Caucasians, two Asians and one multiracial person. Participants got two doses of the Pfizer-BioNTech BNT162b2 vaccine (n=8) or two doses of the Moderna mRNA-1273 vaccine (n=2). Post-COVID blood samples from convalescent patients were collected a median of approximately 100 days after diagnosis, with a range of roughly 30 to 161 days. Post-vaccine blood samples were collected a median of about 72 days after the second vaccine dose, ranging from about 13 to 241 days. A few convalescent patients gave samples both early after vaccination (day 14) and late after vaccination (days 161 to 241). Culture stimuli were overlapping spike peptide pools from SARS-CoV-2 and from the common cold coronaviruses HCoV-NL63, HCoV-OC43 and HCoV-229E. Control cultures used a CEFX viral epitope pool as positive control, an HIV-1 Nef peptide pool as negative control, or no peptide. The spike-specific CD4+ TCR repertoire was compared before and after mRNA vaccination in fewer than eleven COVID-19 convalescent patients and a few infection-naive healthy vaccine recipients. General study outcomes and caveats: Of the vaccine-specific clones in convalescent patients, 304 of 307, or nearly all, reacted only to SARS-CoV-2 spike and did not cross-react with common cold coronaviruses. In convalescent patients, a median 86.3% of post-vaccine SARS-CoV-2-reactive clones were detected only after vaccination, suggesting vaccine-specific priming. Only a relatively small number of convalescent patients were included in the study, and early timepoints following natural infection were not analyzed. The median count of SARS-CoV-2-reactive clonotypes went up from 20 to 25 after infection to 38 after vaccination, although the change was not significant.

Notes on this clonotype: Its antigen remains undetermined. Within one base of it there is no much larger clone, and no base qualities were kept.

The protocol used for the library was PCR. TCR sequencing of DNA from cultured CD4+ T cells used the Oncomine TCR Beta short-read assay at the Johns Hopkins FTIC core. The QIAamp micro DNA kit was used to extract genomic DNA from the cultured CD4+ T cells. The Oncomine TCR Beta libraries from cultured CD4+ T cells were pooled using unique dual indexes and then sequenced on an Illumina iSeq 100. Concerning the study's data processing: Non-productive sequences were removed, and CDR3s that did not start with C, did not end with F or W, or were shorter than 7 amino acids were discarded. Antigen-specific clonotypes were identified with the MANAFEST web application by comparing peptide-stimulated wells with reference and other culture wells. An FDR below 0.05, an odds ratio above 5, and a productive frequency above 0.1% in at least two of three replicate wells were required for clones to be considered positive. A clonotype counted as cross-reactive if it showed significant expansion both in the SARS-CoV-2 spike wells and in at least one common cold coronavirus spike condition. Using R version 3.6.1, CDR3 homology was evaluated through Levenshtein distances (stringdist) along with unrooted phylogenetic trees (ape). TCRdb trimmed public reads at Q25 via fastp, called clones via MiXCR and kept in-frame beta chains. Here each entry gathers all rows of one CDR3 protein and keeps the most common genes and DNA. TCRdb, not the original authors, processed these V and J calls. In all, the sample holds about 24,000 distinct CDR3 sequences, and 40% to 50% of those were seen once. Jointly, the top ten make up 3.5% to 5% of the sample.

The time point label corresponds to: late sampling 161 to 241 days after vaccination in a few convalescent patients. The treatment or condition label for this specimen denotes: approximately nine-day PBMC culture with coronavirus spike peptide pools or control peptides (ViraFEST assay). To expand antigen-specific T cells with peptide pools and then pick out the expanded clonotypes through TCR sequencing, the study relied on the ViraFEST assay. The convalescent patients' positive SARS-CoV-2 PCR tests were from March to December 2020, which was before the Alpha, Beta and Delta variants emerged in the United States. Each well held about 2 million PBMCs cultured in IMDM containing roughly 5% human AB serum and around 9.2 IU/ml IL-2, with 9 to 10 ug/ml peptide pools added. Half of the culture medium was replaced with fresh IL-2-containing medium on days 3 and 7. After around 10 days of culture, CD4+ T cells were isolated by negative selection using the EasySep CD4+ T cell isolation kit. Ficoll-Paque Plus gradient centrifugation was used to isolate PBMCs from whole blood, and the isolated PBMCs were then either used fresh or cryopreserved at -140C. Triplicate wells were generally used for each culture condition.

Trimming costs V 3 bases and J 2 bases, and their ends lie 11 bases apart. CDR1 and CDR2, looked up from the germline V gene (reference sequence), are DFQATT and SNEGSKA. The CDR3 sequence holds 13 residues, the cysteine and phenylalanine included. CDR3 DNA is the only sequence kept; it has 39 bases, read in frame from the first base. The rearranged segments are TRBV20-1 and TRBJ2-7, with TRBD1 tentatively as D gene (6 bases match). This specimen consisted of CD4+ T cells from blood, cultured in vitro, obtained about 7 months after SARS-CoV-2 vaccination. The clonotype comes from a human donor who had recovered from COVID-19. The CDR3 reads CSASSGAPYEQYF. The DNA sequence is TGCAGTGCTAGTTCAGGGGCCCCCTACGAGCAGTACTTC.